The 28 T cell receptor beta chains reported below all come from one sample, sequenced in a study of T-cell memory formation after mild COVID-19. TCRdb reprocessed the 5' RACE reads with MiXCR, giving one entry per CDR3 protein. Of 350,000 to 550,000 distinct CDR3 sequences detected, about 20% appear once; the ten largest clones hold 20% to 25%. Material: PBMCs or a T cell subset sorted from them (not recorded which). The receptor source for this set is a man aged 18 to 29 who had mild COVID-19 (a few samples of this study predate the infection). Cell type and time point are not known.

The chain couples TRBV6-5 to TRBJ1-4; D not certain. This CDR3 is 14 amino acids long. V lost 3 bases and J 3 bases, leaving 8 bases between the germline ends. From germline, CDR1 is MNHEY and CDR2 SVGAGI. CDR3 in amino acids: CASSYQPSNEKLFF. The CDR3 DNA is TGTGCCAGCAGTTATCAGCCTTCTAATGAAAAACTGTTTTTT.

V and J are TRBV5-1 and TRBJ2-1, with unresolved D. Trimming shortened V by 2 bases and J by 5 bases, and 11 bases separated the two germline ends. Looked up from germline, CDR1 is SGHRS and CDR2 is YFSETQ. The CDR3 length is 14 residues. CDR3 sequence reads: CASSFEGKDNEQFF. DNA of the CDR3: TGCGCCAGCAGCTTCGAAGGGAAGGACAATGAGCAGTTCTTC.

This clonotype was seen more than once but under ten times. The J gene is TRBJ1-5, the V gene TRBV5-5; D unclear. The V end was cut by 1 base, the J end by 6 bases, with 14 bases between. The CDR3 runs to 15 residues. The germline CDR1 and CDR2 sequences are SGHKS and YYEKEE (reference sequence). CDR3 amino acids: CASSLSPWASQPQHF. CDR3 coding DNA: TGTGCCAGCAGCTTGTCGCCCTGGGCAAGTCAGCCCCAGCATTTT.

The chain is built from TRBV27 and TRBJ1-4; D is ambiguous. The germline V gene encodes CDR1 MNHEY and CDR2 SMNVEV (reference sequence). The V gene lost 3 bases and the J gene lost 10 bases, with 18 bases spanning the gap. This CDR3 comprises 15 residues. CDR3 loop: CASSFSRYAEGKLFF. CDR3 sequence (DNA): TGTGCCAGCAGTTTCTCCAGGTACGCAGAAGGAAAACTGTTTTTT. Full variable domain (outside the CDR3, taken from reference TRBV27 and TRBJ1-4): EAQVTQNPRYLITVTGKKLTVTCSQNMNHEYMSWYRQDPGLGLRQIYYSMNVEVTDKGDVPEGYKVSRKEKRNFPLILESPSPNQTSLYFCASSFSRYAEGKLFFGSGTQLSVL.

This sequence joins TRBV12-3 or TRBV12-4 and TRBJ2-7; D call uncertain. The ends were cut back, 4 bases at V and 2 bases at J, with 9 bases in the middle. CDR3 length equals 13 residues. The CDR3 here is CASSSPRTYEQYF. The CDR3 DNA reads as TGTGCCAGCAGTTCCCCCAGGACCTACGAGCAGTACTTC.

This clonotype was detected only a few times. J is TRBJ2-1 and V is TRBV3-1, with 7 bases matching TRBD2. Trimming took 6 bases from V and 5 from J; bases not matched to a gene: 7. The CDR3 length is 14 residues. The V gene's germline CDR1 is LGHDT and CDR2 YNNKEL (reference sequence). CDR3 amino acids: CASSLLATDNEQFF. CDR3 nucleotides: TGTGCCAGCAGTCTACTAGCGACCGACAATGAGCAGTTCTTC.

This clonotype turned up a few times. J is TRBJ2-5 and V is TRBV7-7, with TRBD1 identical over 10 bases. Germline-derived CDR1 and CDR2 are SSHAT and FNYEAQ (reference sequence). This CDR3 is built from 14 residues. Germline trimming cut 4 bases from V and 7 bases from J; bases unmatched to any gene: 6. CDR3 sequence reads: CASSSTGQGGTQYF. CDR3 nucleotides: TGTGCCAGCAGCTCTACCGGACAGGGGGGGACCCAGTACTTC.

This chain connects TRBV7-6 to TRBJ1-1, with D possibly TRBD1 on 6 matching bases. Trimming shortened V by 3 bases and J by 4 bases, and 12 bases separated the two germline ends. Germline values: CDR1 SGHVS, CDR2 FNYEAQ. CDR3 length: 14 amino acids. The CDR3 is CASSLGRGITEAFF. The CDR3 DNA follows: TGTGCCAGCAGCTTGGGAAGGGGGATCACTGAAGCTTTCTTT.

This clonotype was counted many times. The CDR3 bases are TGTGCCAGCAGTTCCCACCTAGCGGGGGTCGGGAATGAGCAGTTCTTC. It specifies CASSSHLAGVGNEQFF. The genes are TRBV6-5 and TRBJ2-1, with TRBD2 identical over 10 bases. The CDR3 contains 16 residues. Losses at the gene ends were 4 bases for V and 7 bases for J; bases not matched to a gene: 10. In germline, CDR1 is MNHEY, CDR2 SVGAGI.

V usage is TRBV20-1 and J usage is TRBJ2-3; 7 bases are a match to TRBD2. The CDR3 covers 16 residues. Germline CDR1 and CDR2: DFQATT and SNEGSKA (reference sequence). The junction had 9 bases not matched to a gene; V was cut back by 3 bases and J by 0 bases. The CDR3 region is CSARNRGRGSTDTQYF. The CDR3 nucleotides are TGCAGTGCTAGGAATAGAGGGCGGGGGAGCACAGATACGCAGTATTTT.

V and J are TRBV28 and TRBJ1-4, with TRBD1 matching 8 bases. With 6 bases clipped from V and 0 bases from J, the junction kept 12 bases outside the gene matches. Germline V gene sequence: CDR1 MDHEN, CDR2 SYDVKM. This CDR3 contains 18 residues. The CDR3 DNA follows: TGTGCCAGCAGCCCCGCCGGACAGGGTCTAGCAACTAATGAAAAACTGTTTTTT. This codes for CASSPAGQGLATNEKLFF.

This clonotype was detected ten times or more. The V call is TRBV11-3, the J call TRBJ2-7, with D maybe TRBD2 (5 bases). The CDR3 is made up of 12 amino acids. V was clipped by 5 bases and J by 13 bases, with 18 bases between them. Germline values: CDR1 SGHNT, CDR2 YENEEA. DNA of the CDR3: TGTGCCAGCAGCCCCTACGGAGGCGCGTTATACTTC. Amino acids: CASSPYGGALYF. Together with reference TRBV11-3 and TRBJ2-7, the CDR3 gives the full variable domain: EAGVVQSPRYKIIEKKQPVAFWCNPISGHNTLYWYLQNLGQGPELLIRYENEEAVDDSQLPKDRFSAERLKGVDSTLKIQPAELGDSAVYLCASSPYGGALYFGPGTRLTVT.

In its sample, this clonotype was seen many times. The chain couples TRBV29-1 to TRBJ2-3; 11 bases map to TRBD1. This CDR3 spans 14 amino acids. The V segment lost 7 bases and the J segment 8 bases; nucleotides outside the gene matches: 11. The germline CDR1 and CDR2 sequences are SQVTM and ANQGSEA. This CDR3 reads CSAFGTGGSGTQYF. As DNA, the CDR3 is TGCAGCGCCTTTGGGACAGGGGGAAGCGGTACGCAGTATTTT.

There are many counts of this clonotype. DNA for the CDR3: TGTGCCAGCAGCCAAACTTCGGGGCTGTCCGGAAACACCATATATTTT. Its translation: CASSQTSGLSGNTIYF. The chain has TRBV3-1 and TRBJ1-3, with a weak D call TRBD1 (5 bases). This CDR3 region has 16 residues. Germline V gene data show CDR1 as LGHDT and CDR2 as YNNKEL (reference sequence). The V gene lost 2 bases and the J gene lost 4 bases, with 15 bases spanning the gap.

This clonotype was counted between two and nine times. This rearrangement joins TRBV7-2 to TRBJ2-3; D is perhaps TRBD2 (5 bases). The CDR3 length is 14 residues. Germline V gene sequence: CDR1 SGHTA, CDR2 FQGNSA. The V and J ends lost 6 bases and 0 bases respectively, with 10 bases between them. CDR3 coding DNA: TGTGCCAGCAGGAGCCGGGGTAGCACAGATACGCAGTATTTT. This encodes CASRSRGSTDTQYF.

The chain employs TRBV7-2 and TRBJ1-2; TRBD1 matches 7 bases. Germline V lookup: CDR1 SGHTA, CDR2 FQGNSA. The CDR3 length is 17 residues. Germline trimming cut 8 bases from V and 0 bases from J; bases unmatched to any gene: 15. The CDR3 loop reads CASSTSGGGRPNYGYTF. In DNA form, the CDR3 reads TGTGCCAGCTCGACTTCAGGGGGGGGCAGGCCTAACTATGGCTACACCTTC.

The gene calls are TRBV18 and TRBJ1-3; no reliable D call. There are 16 residues in the CDR3. Germline CDR1 reads KGHSH; CDR2 reads LQKENI. Trimming shortened V by 3 bases and J by 0 bases, and 12 bases separated the two germline ends. CDR3 residues: CASSPSDGYSGNTIYF. CDR3 coding DNA: TGTGCCAGCTCACCCTCGGACGGCTACTCTGGAAACACCATATATTTT.

The chain uses TRBV10-3 and TRBJ1-2; 12 bases fit TRBD1. The germline CDR1 and CDR2 sequences are ENHRY and SYGVKD. This CDR3 region has 17 residues. V dropped 10 bases and J dropped 2; count of bases not matched to a gene: 14. Here the CDR3 DNA reads TGTGCCAGCCTGTCCCGGGACAGGGGGCGAGCGAACTATGGCTACACCTTC. As protein: CASLSRDRGRANYGYTF.

This clonotype was observed a handful of times. The chain joins TRBV5-6 to TRBJ2-1; D might be TRBD2 (5 bases). This CDR3 comprises 14 residues. V was clipped by 6 bases and J by 7 bases, with 17 bases between them. CDR1 SGHDT and CDR2 YYEEEE come from the germline V gene. The CDR3 region is CASTLLHGMNEQFF. As DNA, the CDR3 is TGTGCCAGCACCCTCCTCCACGGGATGAATGAGCAGTTCTTC.

The chain recombines TRBV28 with TRBJ2-7; 8 bases are shared with TRBD1. Germline lookup yields CDR1 MDHEN and CDR2 SYDVKM. The CDR3 contains 14 residues. V dropped 10 bases and J dropped 2; count of bases not matched to a gene: 10. In DNA form, the CDR3 reads TGTGCCACGGGGGTTGGGACAGGAACCTACGAGCAGTACTTC. As protein: CATGVGTGTYEQYF.

This clonotype has a handful of counts. The CDR3, as DNA: TGCAGTGCTAAGCCTGCTGGGACGCAGTATTTT. Its translation: CSAKPAGTQYF. The chain couples TRBV20-1 to TRBJ2-3; no reliable D call. The V gene lost 4 bases and the J gene lost 9 bases, with 11 bases spanning the gap. This CDR3 contains 11 residues. Germline V gene data show CDR1 as DFQATT and CDR2 as SNEGSKA (reference sequence).

This clonotype was counted a few times. The rearrangement uses TRBV7-9 and TRBJ2-3; D is undetermined. The V end was cut by 8 bases, the J end by 1 base, with 10 bases between. Germline V gives CDR1 SEHNR, CDR2 FQNEAQ (reference sequence). The CDR3 is 13 residues long. This chain's CDR3 is CASHEQRTDTQYF. Here the CDR3 DNA reads TGTGCCAGCCATGAGCAACGCACAGATACGCAGTATTTT. Looking up the rest from reference TRBV7-9 and TRBJ2-3 gives the full variable domain: DTGVSQNPRHKITKRGQNVTFRCDPISEHNRLYWYRQTLGQGPEFLTYFQNEAQLEKSRLLSDRFSAERPKGSFSTLEIQRTEQGDSAMYLCASHEQRTDTQYFGPGTRLTVL.

This clonotype was recorded many times. This chain connects TRBV5-4 to TRBJ2-3; 8 bases agree with TRBD2. The V segment lost 3 bases and the J segment 0 bases; nucleotides outside the gene matches: 9. Germline V lookup: CDR1 SGHNT, CDR2 YYREEE (reference sequence). There are 17 residues in the CDR3. The CDR3 loop reads CASSWVAGSGSTDTQYF. CDR3 coding DNA: TGTGCCAGCAGCTGGGTAGCGGGGTCCGGAAGCACAGATACGCAGTATTTT. Supplemented by reference TRBV5-4 and TRBJ2-3, the full variable domain reads ETGVTQSPTHLIKTRGQQVTLRCSSQSGHNTVSWYQQALGQGPQFIFQYYREEENGRGNFPPRFSGLQFPNYSSELNVNALELDDSALYLCASSWVAGSGSTDTQYFGPGTRLTVL.

This clonotype appeared many times. This chain connects TRBV25-1 to TRBJ2-1, with 15 bases fitting TRBD2. Trimming at V came to 8 bases and at J to 1 base, leaving 9 bases not matched to a gene. The CDR3 is 18 residues long. Germline CDR1 MGHDK, CDR2 SYGVNS. CDR3 amino acids: CASAAGLAGGNSYNEQFF. The CDR3 DNA sequence: TGTGCCAGCGCTGCGGGACTAGCGGGGGGAAATTCCTACAATGAGCAGTTCTTC. Complete variable domain (other parts from reference TRBV25-1 and TRBJ2-1): EADIYQTPRYLVIGTGKKITLECSQTMGHDKMYWYQQDPGMELHLIHYSYGVNSTEKGDLSSESTVSRIRTEHFPLTLESARPSHTSQYLCASAAGLAGGNSYNEQFFGPGTRLTVL.

The chain recombines TRBV9 with TRBJ2-1, with 7 bases aligning to TRBD1. This CDR3 spans 15 amino acids. Germline lookup yields CDR1 SGDLS and CDR2 YYNGEE. V lost 0 bases to trimming and J lost 5 bases; unmatched junction nucleotides: 5. DNA for the CDR3: TGTGCCAGCAGCGTAGTAGGGACAGCACACAATGAGCAGTTCTTC. Protein sequence: CASSVVGTAHNEQFF.

There are a few counts of this clonotype. The chain employs TRBV6-5 and TRBJ1-1; 8 positions agree with TRBD1. V lost 4 bases and J lost 3; bases outside the gene matches: 4. Germline-derived CDR1 and CDR2 are MNHEY and SVGAGI. CDR3 length: 14 residues. The CDR3 DNA reads TGTGCCAGCAGTTTACAGGGGGTGGACACTGAAGCTTTCTTT. Translating it yields CASSLQGVDTEAFF.

Comment on this clonotype: A much larger clone differs from this one at a single base, so this may be a read error. V and J are TRBV6-5 and TRBJ1-2; D is ambiguous. Trimming took off 6 bases at V and 8 bases at J, with 19 bases between the two ends. The CDR3 is made up of 14 amino acids. CDR1 is MNHEY and CDR2 is SVGAGI in the germline V gene. The CDR3 DNA sequence: TGTGCCAGCAGCCGCAATCCTGTGGTGGGGGGCTACACCTTC. Amino acid sequence: CASSRNPVVGGYTF.

The chain has TRBV7-2 and TRBJ1-1; D not certain. The CDR3 is 16 residues long. Germline V lookup: CDR1 SGHTA, CDR2 FQGNSA. The ends were cut back, 5 bases at V and 1 base at J, with 17 bases in the middle. The CDR3, as DNA: TGTGCCAGCAGCCCGGTGGGAGGGCGCGGGAACACTGAAGCTTTCTTT. Translated: CASSPVGGRGNTEAFF.